This T cell receptor beta chain is from a study of graft-versus-host responses after intestinal transplantation. V was pared by 5 bases and J by 5 bases, with 12 bases between. CDR3 length: 13 amino acids. Germline V gene data show CDR1 as MDHEN and CDR2 as SYDVKM. Study-wide results and limits: Within the allografts of patients who had graft-donor T cell macrochimerism, graft-versus-host to host-versus-graft clonal ratios were high.

Graft material was processed, releasing intraepithelial and lamina propria lymphocytes. Libraries were prepared by immunoSEQ multiplex PCR; TCRdb keeps only in-frame clonotypes and omits some of them. The sample yields under 5,500 clones, roughly 80% seen once. Worth noting for this clone: As yet, its antigen is unknown.

The gene calls are TRBV28 and TRBJ1-1; D not resolved. This clonotype was obtained from a human patient who received an intestinal transplant, so some T cells may come from the graft donor. Here the sequenced sample was ileum tissue, taken 9 days after transplant. The DNA of the CDR3 is TGTGCCAGCAGTGAAGAGTTGGGGACTGAAGCTTTCTTT. Translating gives CASSEELGTEAFF.